Included here is one T cell receptor (beta chain) sequence, with context. Its antigen is not identified. The data originate from a study of blood T cells in healthy people across ages. Regarding the study as a whole: Per million T cells, the diversity of TCR beta decreased roughly linearly as age advanced. The study found TCR beta diversity correlated strongly with naive T cell percentage.

In germline, CDR1 is DFQATT, CDR2 SNEGSKA (reference sequence). V was shortened by 2 bases and J by 6 bases, with 14 bases between the two germline ends. This CDR3 has 13 residues. Isolation yielded PBMCs, at least 7 million per sample, in every case. The second PCR ran roughly 7 to 12 cycles with a sample-barcoded 5' primer and J-beta primers. TCRdb fed the 5' RACE reads into MiXCR, producing one record per CDR3 protein. The sample has fewer than 700,000 distinct CDR3 sequences, about 43% seen once; the top ten hold around 30%. The source material was blood. This TCR was sampled from a man older than 75 in good health. This chain uses TRBV20-1 with TRBJ2-7; D is possibly TRBD2 (5 bases). CDR3 in DNA: TGCAGTGCTAGATCCGACGTAGCGTGCGAGCAGTACTTC. It codes for CSARSDVACEQYF.